What follows are 18 T cell receptor beta chains derived from one specimen sequenced in a study of blood T cell repertoires in COVID-19. Sequencing was performed with immunoSEQ multiplex PCR; in TCRdb, only in-frame clones are kept and a portion is missing. The data contain 80,000 to 100,000 clones, around 90% of them singletons. The material sequenced was peripheral blood. These receptors all stem from a woman between 50 and 59 years old with active or convalescent COVID-19.

The chain is built from TRBV13 and TRBJ1-1; TRBD1 is a possible D gene (6 bases). CDR1 PRHDT and CDR2 FYEKMQ come from the germline V gene (reference sequence). V lost 0 bases and J lost 2, with 7 bases in between. The CDR3 extends over 14 amino acids. For the CDR3, the DNA is TGTGCCAGCAGCTTAGGACAGGGAAACACTGAAGCTTTCTTT. It encodes CASSLGQGNTEAFF.

This chain uses TRBV25-1 with TRBJ1-2; weak D call: TRBD1 (5 bases). CDR3 length: 15 amino acids. V lost 6 bases to trimming and J lost 6 bases, with 20 bases between them. The germline V gene has CDR1 MGHDK and CDR2 SYGVNS. CDR3 amino acids: CASSLPGEGRNGYTF. CDR3 nucleotides: TGTGCCAGCAGCCTGCCGGGGGAGGGGAGAAATGGCTACACCTTC.

The chain links TRBV5-1 to TRBJ2-1; 9 nucleotides line up with TRBD2. The germline CDR1 and CDR2 sequences are SGHRS and YFSETQ. The length of the CDR3 is 16 residues. V lost 0 bases to trimming and J lost 0 bases; unmatched junction nucleotides: 1. The CDR3, as DNA: TGCGCCAGCAGCTTGGGACTAGCGGCCTCCTACAATGAGCAGTTCTTC. Protein sequence: CASSLGLAASYNEQFF.

The J gene is TRBJ1-1, the V gene TRBV4-2; 11 bases line up with TRBD1. Germline-derived CDR1 and CDR2 are LGHNA and YNFKEQ. Trimming removed 4 bases from V and 2 bases from J; junction bases left unmatched: 3. The CDR3 has 15 residues. CDR3 protein: CASSRGQGANTEAFF. CDR3 nucleotides: TGTGCCAGCAGCCGAGGACAGGGGGCTAACACTGAAGCTTTCTTT.

The table lists this clone with a count of one. This chain uses TRBV3-1 (or the pseudogene TRBV3-2) with TRBJ1-5; D unclear. Germline lookup yields CDR1 LGHDT and CDR2 YNNKEL (reference sequence). Trimming pared 2 bases from V and 2 bases from J, leaving 7 bases between. The CDR3 is made up of 14 amino acids. Here the CDR3 reads CASSQRGRNQPQHF. CDR3 DNA: TGTGCCAGCAGCCAAAGAGGGCGCAATCAGCCCCAGCATTTT.

This clone was recorded once. V and J are TRBV4-3 and TRBJ1-1; the match to TRBD1 covers 10 bases. The germline CDR1 and CDR2 sequences are LGHNA and YSLEER. The CDR3 consists of 19 residues. Trimming removed 1 base from V and 6 bases from J; junction bases left unmatched: 17. The CDR3 spells CASSQALRDRGTRGPEAFF. The CDR3 DNA sequence: TGCGCCAGCAGCCAAGCACTCCGGGACAGGGGAACGAGGGGCCCTGAAGCTTTCTTT.

This clone has more than one count but fewer than ten. The chain recombines TRBV2 with TRBJ2-7; the match to TRBD1 covers 7 bases. This CDR3 comprises 14 residues. The junction had 11 bases not matched to a gene; V was cut back by 11 bases and J by 1 base. Germline assignment: CDR1 SNHLY and CDR2 FYNNEI. The CDR3 DNA is TGTGCCCAAGCCAAGACAGGGCCATCCTACGAGCAGTACTTC. Translating it yields CAQAKTGPSYEQYF.

The rearrangement joins TRBV5-6 to TRBJ1-2; no reliable D call. V was pared by 0 bases and J by 7 bases, with 13 bases between. CDR3 length: 14 amino acids. The germline V gene encodes CDR1 SGHDT and CDR2 YYEEEE. The CDR3 reads CASSLAQSLSGYTF. Here the CDR3 DNA reads TGTGCCAGCAGCTTGGCACAGTCTCTTTCTGGCTACACCTTC.

This clone was counted a single time. This chain links TRBV2 with TRBJ2-7, with 13 positions matching TRBD2. CDR1 is SNHLY, CDR2 FYNNEI, per germline. J lost 12 bases, V lost 6 bases, and 20 bases had no gene match. The CDR3 consists of 17 residues. The CDR3 is CASRRGNQAPLAGGPYF. In DNA form, the CDR3 reads TGTGCCAGCAGGCGGGGGAATCAGGCGCCACTAGCGGGGGGGCCGTACTTC.

The chain has TRBV4-1 and TRBJ1-3; TRBD1 might be the D (5 bases). Germline V CDR1 and CDR2: MGHRA, YSYEKL. Trimming removed 0 bases at V and 0 bases at J, with 12 bases between. This CDR3 spans 17 amino acids. The CDR3 DNA reads as TGCGCCAGCAGCCAAGATCGGGACTCCACCTCTGGAAACACCATATATTTT. This gives the protein CASSQDRDSTSGNTIYF.

The J gene is TRBJ1-5, the V gene TRBV19; possible D gene TRBD1, 6 bases. Looked up from germline, CDR1 is LNHDA and CDR2 is SQIVND (reference sequence). Trimming removed 2 bases from V and 5 bases from J, with 16 bases in between. CDR3 length: 16 amino acids. DNA for the CDR3: TGTGCCAGTAGTATATTAACAGGGACGATCCATCAGCCCCAGCATTTT. The encoded protein is CASSILTGTIHQPQHF.

The V call is TRBV5-1, the J call TRBJ1-1; TRBD1 matches at 9 bases. The CDR3 runs to 15 residues. The germline V gene has CDR1 SGHRS and CDR2 YFSETQ. J gave up 1 base and V 3 bases, and 4 bases lay outside the gene matches. Here the CDR3 reads CASSWGTGQNTEAFF. In DNA form, the CDR3 reads TGCGCCAGCAGCTGGGGGACAGGGCAGAACACTGAAGCTTTCTTT.

This sequence joins TRBV27 and TRBJ2-7, with a tentative D call TRBD1 (6 bases). Germline assignment: CDR1 MNHEY and CDR2 SMNVEV (reference sequence). CDR3 length: 12 residues. The V gene lost 8 bases and the J gene lost 6 bases, with 14 bases spanning the gap. CDR3 bases: TGTGCCAGCCGAACAGGGTTTGGCGAGCAGTACTTC. This sequence encodes CASRTGFGEQYF.

The chain couples TRBV19 to TRBJ1-1; D is unclear. Per the germline V gene, CDR1 is LNHDA and CDR2 is SQIVND (reference sequence). V lost 1 base to trimming and J lost 3 bases, with 6 bases between them. The CDR3 has 13 amino acids. CDR3 amino acids: CASSIARDTEAFF. In DNA form, the CDR3 reads TGTGCCAGTAGTATAGCCCGGGACACTGAAGCTTTCTTT.

This sequence joins TRBV7-2 and TRBJ2-7; TRBD1 aligns across 9 bases. With 5 bases clipped from V and 5 bases from J, the junction kept 7 bases outside the gene matches. Germline CDR1 and CDR2: SGHTA and FQGNSA. The CDR3 totals 14 residues. The CDR3 nucleotides are TGTGCCAGCAGCGGACAGGGGTTCACCCACGAGCAGTACTTC. Residues: CASSGQGFTHEQYF.

This chain joins TRBV3-1 (or the pseudogene TRBV3-2) and TRBJ1-4; TRBD1 aligns across 9 bases. Germline V CDR1 and CDR2: LGHDT, YNNKEL (reference sequence). The CDR3 is 14 residues long. With 5 bases clipped from V and 7 bases from J, the junction kept 5 bases outside the gene matches. The CDR3 coding sequence is TGTGCCAGCAGCTCCGGACAGGGGCGTGAAAAACTGTTTTTT. Translation gives CASSSGQGREKLFF.

This chain uses TRBV4-2 with TRBJ2-6; 9 bases agree with TRBD1. V dropped 4 bases and J dropped 2; count of bases not matched to a gene: 9. The germline V gene encodes CDR1 LGHNA and CDR2 YNFKEQ. The CDR3 runs 18 residues. CDR3 sequence (DNA): TGTGCCAGCAGCCTAACCGGGACAGGGCAACCTGGGGCCAACGTCCTGACTTTC. This gives the protein CASSLTGTGQPGANVLTF.

The chain uses TRBV11-1 and TRBJ1-2; D uncertain. Trimming shortened V by 2 bases and J by 6 bases, and 7 bases separated the two germline ends. The CDR3 covers 12 residues. Looked up from germline, CDR1 is SGHAT and CDR2 is FQDESV (reference sequence). CDR3 DNA sequence: TGTGCCAGCAGCTTAAACAGAGATGGCTACACCTTC. Protein sequence: CASSLNRDGYTF.